This T cell receptor beta chain stems from a study of shared clonotypes between healthy human individuals. Clones were sequenced by immunoSEQ multiplex PCR, and TCRdb holds only the in-frame ones, with some missing. This table holds a few hundred thousand clones, approximately 65% found once. Germline loops: CDR1 SGHTA, CDR2 FQGNSA. The CDR3 contains 14 residues. The V and J ends lost 5 bases and 2 bases respectively, with 10 bases between them. The receptor comes from a young man in good health. The sample was memory CD4+ T cells sorted from blood. Subset: CD45RA-negative fraction. The genes are TRBV7-2 and TRBJ1-5; D ambiguous. Here the CDR3 DNA reads TGTGCCAGCAGCCCCCACTGGGGCAATCAGCCCCAGCATTTT. This encodes CASSPHWGNQPQHF.